This T cell receptor (beta chain) was sequenced for a study of PD-1 blockade in classical Hodgkin lymphoma. Each patient relapsed following autologous stem cell transplantation, and prior brentuximab vedotin exposure differed. Each best response was a complete response, a partial response or progressive disease. CDR1 and CDR2 from the germline V gene are SGHAT and FQNNGV. The CDR3 extends over 14 amino acids. Trimming cost V 7 bases and J 3 bases; bases outside gene matches: 8. Clones were read by immunoSEQ multiplex PCR, and TCRdb kept only the in-frame ones, dropping some. This sample has around 13,000 clones, with about 82% found just once.

This receptor was obtained from a human donor with classical Hodgkin lymphoma. The chain carries TRBV11-2 and TRBJ2-7, with 8 bases matching TRBD1. The sequences come from peripheral blood mononuclear cells (PBMCs), collected at baseline. The CDR3 DNA reads TGTGCCAGCACCACGACAGGGGATAGCTACGAGCAGTACTTC. Protein: CASTTTGDSYEQYF.